This entry lists 25 T cell receptor beta chains sequenced from one sample in a study of T-cell reconstitution after alpha-beta-depleted transplantation in children. Unique molecular identifiers were used to barcode this TCRbeta library. A single record per CDR3 protein comes from TCRdb applying MiXCR to the PCR reads. The sample consists of around 140,000 distinct CDR3 sequences, about 9% of them appearing once. The sample was PBMCs, mostly from graft donor cells, taken 180 days after TCRalphabeta/CD19-depleted stem cell transplant. The source is a female patient aged 2-15 years who had a stem cell transplant for congenital amegakaryocytic thrombocytopenia, so the T cells may come from the graft donor.

This clonotype was observed a handful of times. The chain links TRBV7-3 to TRBJ2-2; D remains ambiguous. V was clipped by 2 bases and J by 6 bases, with 22 bases between them. CDR1 is SGHTA, CDR2 FQGTGA, per germline. The CDR3 is 18 amino acids. The CDR3 reads CASSLEPAAWSTAGELFF. The CDR3 DNA reads TGTGCCAGCAGCTTAGAGCCGGCGGCATGGAGTACGGCCGGGGAGCTGTTTTTT.

For this clonotype: The junction departs from the called germline gene at one end, perhaps through a read error. The V call is TRBV5-1, the J call TRBJ2-7, with D possibly called TRBD1 or TRBD2 (5 bases each). The CDR3 covers 16 residues. Per germline, CDR1 SGHRS and CDR2 YFSETQ. The CDR3 spells CASSPGPPVGNYEQNF. In DNA, the CDR3 is TGCGCCAGCAGCCCGGGACCTCCAGTCGGGAACTACGAGCAGAACTTC.

At least ten counts were recorded for this clonotype. The genes are TRBV18 and TRBJ2-3, with D unclear. CDR3 length: 12 residues. CDR1 is KGHSH, CDR2 LQKENI, per germline. Trimming removed 6 bases from V and 4 bases from J, with 8 bases in between. Written as DNA, the CDR3 is TGTGCCAGCTCTCATAGGGCAGATACGCAGTATTTT. Translated: CASSHRADTQYF.

This clonotype was picked up a small number of times. The J gene is TRBJ2-2, the V gene TRBV13; weak D call: TRBD1 (5 bases). Between the trimmed V and J ends, which lost 5 bases and 2 bases, there was a span of 9 bases. The germline CDR1 and CDR2 sequences are PRHDT and FYEKMQ (reference sequence). The length of the CDR3 is 14 residues. The CDR3 here is CASSPDRNTGELFF. The DNA for the CDR3 is TGTGCCAGCAGCCCCGACAGAAACACCGGGGAGCTGTTTTTT.

This clonotype showed up just a few times. This chain's CDR3 is CASSKLAGVYNEQFF. As DNA, the CDR3 is TGTGCCAGCAGCAAACTAGCGGGAGTCTACAATGAGCAGTTCTTC. The genes are TRBV6-2 or TRBV6-3 and TRBJ2-1, with TRBD2 matching 11 bases. Trimming cost V 6 bases and J 3 bases; bases outside gene matches: 4. The germline V gene encodes CDR1 MNHEY and CDR2 SVGEGT. This CDR3 region has 15 residues.

In its sample, this clonotype was seen many times. The chain carries TRBV7-8 and TRBJ1-1, with TRBD1 matching 7 bases. The CDR3 consists of 14 residues. J gave up 6 bases and V 1 base, and 5 bases lay outside the gene matches. CDR1 and CDR2 (germline): SGHVS, FQNEAQ. CDR3 nucleotides: TGTGCCAGCAGCTTAGAATCAGGGGGATCTGAAGCTTTCTTT. As protein: CASSLESGGSEAFF.

This clonotype has ten or more counts. The V gene is TRBV28, the J gene TRBJ2-7; perhaps TRBD1 as D (5 bases). This CDR3 contains 13 residues. CDR1 and CDR2 from the germline V gene are MDHEN and SYDVKM. V lost 8 bases, J lost 2 bases, and 13 bases lay in between. CDR3 nucleotides: TGTGCCAGCGGCGAGGCAGGGCCCTACGAGCAGTACTTC. It specifies CASGEAGPYEQYF.

At least ten counts were recorded for this clonotype. This chain links TRBV6-1 with TRBJ2-7; 12 bases agree with TRBD2. V lost 5 bases and J lost 3; bases outside the gene matches: 5. In germline, CDR1 is MNHNS, CDR2 SASEGT. The CDR3 totals 15 residues. CDR3 DNA: TGTGCCAGCAGTCTAGCGGGGGGGCTGAACTACGAGCAGTACTTC. Protein: CASSLAGGLNYEQYF.

This clonotype was observed at least ten times. This chain joins TRBV12-3 or TRBV12-4 and TRBJ2-2, with TRBD2 identical over 7 bases. The CDR3 is made up of 14 amino acids. Germline trimming cut 6 bases from V and 2 bases from J; bases unmatched to any gene: 3. As DNA, the CDR3 is TGTGCCAGCAGGAGCGGGATAAACACCGGGGAGCTGTTTTTT. This translates into CASRSGINTGELFF.

The chain uses TRBV5-1 and TRBJ2-7; TRBD1 matches 8 bases. The CDR3 has 20 amino acids. The ends lost 0 bases at V and 4 bases at J; junction bases unmatched: 21. Germline lookup yields CDR1 SGHRS and CDR2 YFSETQ. CDR3 loop: CASSLDPSIPGQEGPYEQYF. CDR3 nucleotides: TGCGCCAGCAGCTTGGACCCTTCGATCCCGGGACAGGAAGGTCCTTACGAGCAGTACTTC.

In this sample, this clonotype turned up many times. The chain recombines TRBV7-3 with TRBJ2-2, with TRBD1 matching 8 bases. After removal of 5 bases from V and 4 bases from J, the junction contained 6 bases not matched to a gene. The germline V gene has CDR1 SGHTA and CDR2 FQGTGA. The CDR3 spans 15 residues. CDR3 protein: CASSTTGGSTGELFF. DNA for the CDR3: TGTGCCAGCAGCACTACAGGGGGGAGCACCGGGGAGCTGTTTTTT. The complete variable domain, with remaining parts taken from reference TRBV7-3 and TRBJ2-2, reads GAGVSQTPSNKVTEKGKYVELRCDPISGHTALYWYRQSLGQGPEFLIYFQGTGAADDSGLPNDRFFAVRPEGSVSTLKIQRTERGDSAVYLCASSTTGGSTGELFFGEGSRLTVL.

At least ten counts were recorded for this clonotype. V is TRBV19 and J is TRBJ2-5; 9 nucleotides match TRBD2. CDR1 is LNHDA, CDR2 SQIVND, per germline (reference sequence). The CDR3 is made up of 14 amino acids. The V segment lost 6 bases and the J segment 5 bases; nucleotides outside the gene matches: 7. The CDR3, as DNA: TGTGCCAGTAGCCCGGGACTAGCTTACGAGACCCAGTACTTC. Encoded protein: CASSPGLAYETQYF.

This clonotype was seen at least ten times. The rearrangement links TRBV15 to TRBJ2-1; D is perhaps TRBD2 (6 bases). CDR3 size: 14 residues. Deletions cut 5 bases from V and 2 bases from J, with 10 bases between. Germline-derived CDR1 and CDR2 are LNHNV and YYDKDF (reference sequence). The CDR3 DNA sequence: TGTGCCACCAGCGGACGGGAGCCCTACAATGAGCAGTTCTTC. It translates to CATSGREPYNEQFF. Supplemented by reference TRBV15 and TRBJ2-1, the full variable domain reads DAMVIQNPRYQVTQFGKPVTLSCSQTLNHNVMYWYQQKSSQAPKLLFHYYDKDFNNEADTPDNFQSRRPNTSFCFLDIRSPGLGDTAMYLCATSGREPYNEQFFGPGTRLTVL.

The rearrangement joins TRBV4-2 to TRBJ2-3; 9 bases line up with TRBD2. Trimming cost V 0 bases and J 8 bases; bases outside gene matches: 9. The CDR3 contains 16 residues. The germline V gene has CDR1 LGHNA and CDR2 YNFKEQ. The chain's CDR3 is CASSQDEAGGPGTQYF. The CDR3 bases are TGTGCCAGCAGCCAAGATGAGGCGGGGGGGCCTGGTACGCAGTATTTT.

This clonotype was observed a handful of times. The genes are TRBV20-1 and TRBJ2-1, with TRBD1 as a possible D gene (6 bases). The germline V and J ends were trimmed by 6 bases and 2 bases, with 11 bases remaining between them. Germline assignment: CDR1 DFQATT and CDR2 SNEGSKA (reference sequence). The length of the CDR3 is 13 residues. As DNA, the CDR3 is TGCAGTGCCCGGACAGATACCTACAATGAGCAGTTCTTC. Translated: CSARTDTYNEQFF.

In its sample, this clonotype was seen many times. This chain connects TRBV10-3 to TRBJ2-5, with D hard to call. Germline V lookup: CDR1 ENHRY, CDR2 SYGVKD. CDR3 length equals 14 residues. Trimming took 6 bases from V and 3 from J, leaving 14 bases between them. CDR3 sequence reads: CAISARSSEETQYF. CDR3 DNA sequence: TGTGCCATCAGCGCTCGCTCGAGCGAAGAGACCCAGTACTTC.

This clonotype was detected only a few times. The genes are TRBV20-1 and TRBJ2-3, with TRBD2 matching over 10 bases. Per the germline V gene, CDR1 is DFQATT and CDR2 is SNEGSKA (reference sequence). V shed 2 bases and J 1 base; nucleotides not matched to a gene: 6. The CDR3 spans 16 residues. The CDR3 here is CSARLAGEYRTDTQYF. The CDR3 DNA follows: TGCAGTGCTAGACTAGCGGGGGAATACCGCACAGATACGCAGTATTTT.

This clonotype was seen at least ten times. V is TRBV12-3 or TRBV12-4 and J is TRBJ1-1; D is uncertain. The CDR3 is made up of 15 amino acids. The V end was cut by 6 bases, the J end by 1 base, with 15 bases between. The CDR3 sequence: CASSIYELGNTEAFF. CDR3 DNA sequence: TGTGCCAGCAGCATTTACGAACTGGGGAACACTGAAGCTTTCTTT.

The chain uses TRBV23-1 and TRBJ2-1; D remains ambiguous. TRBV23-1 carries the ORF label, with uncertain function. The ends were cut back, 1 base at V and 1 base at J, with 17 bases in the middle. The CDR3 consists of 18 residues. The CDR3, as DNA: TGCGCCAGCAGTCAATATTGCCAGACTCTGCATTCCTACAATGAGCAGTTCTTC. Encoded protein: CASSQYCQTLHSYNEQFF.

Points on this clonotype: Being one base from a much bigger clone, this may be a read error. CDR3 nucleotides: TGTGCCATCAGTGGGACAGGGGGCGCTGGGAACAGTCAGTACTTC. Translation gives CAISGTGGAGNSQYF. This chain joins TRBV10-3 and TRBJ2-4; 11 bases agree with TRBD1. Germline values: CDR1 ENHRY, CDR2 SYGVKD. The CDR3 covers 15 residues.

Details on this clonotype: A read error may explain this, as a much larger clone is one base away. The chain uses TRBV6-5 and TRBJ1-3; the D is unclear. The CDR3 has 15 amino acids. CDR1 and CDR2 from the germline V gene are MNHEY and SVGAGI. V lost 2 bases to trimming and J lost 0 bases, with 8 bases between them. The CDR3 spells CASSYRRHSGNTIYF. The CDR3 coding sequence is TGTGCCAGCAGTTACAGGCGGCACTCTGGAAACACCATATATTTT.

This clonotype was recorded at least ten times. The rearrangement uses TRBV12-3 or TRBV12-4 and TRBJ2-7; no definite D call. This CDR3 region has 15 residues. V lost 4 bases and J 3 bases, leaving 16 bases between the germline ends. The CDR3 region is CASSYGSPERYEQYF. Here the CDR3 DNA reads TGTGCCAGCAGTTATGGGTCTCCAGAACGCTACGAGCAGTACTTC.

At least ten counts were recorded for this clonotype. The chain joins TRBV12-3 or TRBV12-4 to TRBJ1-6; 10 positions agree with TRBD1. J gave up 10 bases and V 1 base, and 4 bases lay outside the gene matches. The CDR3 has 15 amino acids. The CDR3 bases are TGTGCCAGCAGTTTAGGGACAGGGGGACCGTCACCCCTCCACTTT. The encoded protein is CASSLGTGGPSPLHF.

The chain uses TRBV30 and TRBJ2-7; TRBD2 might be the D (6 bases). This CDR3 has 15 residues. The V end lost 4 bases, the J end lost 1 base, and 17 bases lay between the germline ends. The germline V gene encodes CDR1 GTSNPN and CDR2 SVGIG (reference sequence). CDR3 sequence reads: CAWTPGGAHSYEQYF. The CDR3 region has the DNA TGTGCCTGGACCCCAGGCGGGGCCCATTCCTACGAGCAGTACTTC.

There are many counts of this clonotype. The CDR3 sequence is CAINGIGSGELFF. The DNA for the CDR3 is TGTGCCATCAACGGGATTGGATCCGGGGAGCTGTTTTTT. The gene calls are TRBV10-3 and TRBJ2-2, with D tentatively TRBD2 (5 bases). Looked up from germline, CDR1 is ENHRY and CDR2 is SYGVKD. The CDR3 sequence is 13 residues long. Trimming left V 7 bases short and J 6 bases short, with 12 bases between.